Following are 20 T cell receptor beta chains from one sample sequenced in a study of shared clonotypes between healthy human individuals. Assay: immunoSEQ multiplex PCR; the TCRdb copy retains only in-frame clones and omits some. The sample consists of some 2.1 million clones, roughly 94% of them appearing once. The material sequenced was naive CD4+ T cells sorted from blood. The subset denotes: CD45RA+ positively selected. The receptors here all came from a man between 18 and 35 years old in good health.

The chain couples TRBV10-2 to TRBJ2-2; D gene ambiguous. Germline assignment: CDR1 WSHSY and CDR2 SAAADI. The V end was cut by 8 bases, the J end by 6 bases, with 7 bases between. CDR3 size: 11 residues. The CDR3 coding sequence is TGCGCCAGCTGTAACCCCGGGGAGCTGTTTTTT. Translating gives CASCNPGELFF.

CDR3 amino acids: CASSDSVSPISNQPQHF. CDR3 DNA sequence: TGTGCCAGCAGTGACTCAGTGTCGCCAATTTCCAATCAGCCCCAGCATTTT. The V call is TRBV2, the J call TRBJ1-5; D is unresolved. The V gene's germline CDR1 is SNHLY and CDR2 FYNNEI. The CDR3 has 17 amino acids. The V end lost 3 bases, the J end lost 3 bases, and 18 bases lay between the germline ends.

The gene calls are TRBV30 and TRBJ2-7, with TRBD1 matching over 7 bases. This CDR3 contains 12 residues. Germline CDR1 reads GTSNPN; CDR2 reads SVGIG (reference sequence). V lost 2 bases, J lost 10 bases, and 8 bases stayed unmatched. This CDR3 is CAWSSMGTAQYF. CDR3 nucleotide sequence: TGTGCCTGGAGTAGCATGGGGACAGCCCAGTACTTC.

This chain uses TRBV5-1 with TRBJ1-3; unclear D gene. V was shortened by 2 bases and J by 0 bases, with 9 bases between the two germline ends. The CDR3 runs 15 residues. The germline V gene encodes CDR1 SGHRS and CDR2 YFSETQ. Here the CDR3 reads CASSLDEVSGNTIYF. In nucleotides, the CDR3 is TGCGCCAGCAGCTTAGACGAGGTCTCTGGAAACACCATATATTTT.

This clone was picked up one time. The sample holds other DNA sequences that translate to the same CDR3. The gene calls are TRBV30 and TRBJ1-1; D is ambiguous. Trimming stripped 3 bases from V and 3 bases from J, with 8 bases between. CDR1 GTSNPN and CDR2 SVGIG come from the germline V gene (reference sequence). The CDR3 has 12 amino acids. CDR3 DNA sequence: TGTGCCTGGAGCGTATCCCACACTGAAGCTTTCTTT. Protein product: CAWSVSHTEAFF. Filled out from reference TRBV30 and TRBJ1-1, the complete variable domain reads SQTIHQWPATLVQPVGSPLSLECTVEGTSNPNLYWYRQAAGRGLQLLFYSVGIGQISSEVPQNLSASRPQDRQFILSSKKLLLSDSGFYLCAWSVSHTEAFFGQGTRLTVV.

The rearrangement uses TRBV19 and TRBJ2-7, with TRBD2 as a possible D gene (5 bases). With 3 bases removed from V and 7 bases from J, the gap between germline ends came to 10 bases. The CDR3 spans 12 residues. Germline V lookup: CDR1 LNHDA, CDR2 SQIVND (reference sequence). The CDR3 region has the DNA TGTGCCAGTAGTATCTCACGCGGGGAGCAGTACTTC. Protein sequence: CASSISRGEQYF.

This chain uses TRBV2 with TRBJ2-7; possibly TRBD1 for D (5 bases). The CDR3 has 13 amino acids. Germline-derived CDR1 and CDR2 are SNHLY and FYNNEI. V dropped 4 bases and J dropped 12 bases, with 19 bases sitting between them. This CDR3 is CASSVQGPHSPYF. DNA of the CDR3: TGTGCCAGCAGTGTCCAGGGCCCCCATTCCCCGTACTTC.

The V gene is TRBV7-9, the J gene TRBJ2-5; no clear D gene. The CDR3 has 15 amino acids. Looked up from germline, CDR1 is SEHNR and CDR2 is FQNEAQ (reference sequence). The V end lost 4 bases, the J end lost 2 bases, and 14 bases lay between the germline ends. In DNA, the CDR3 is TGTGCCAGCAGCTCCCTCAAGGCCTTTCAAGAGACCCAGTACTTC. The encoded protein is CASSSLKAFQETQYF.

This clone has just one count. The chain joins TRBV18 to TRBJ1-1, with D possibly matching TRBD1 (5 bases). Trimming pared 3 bases from V and 1 base from J, leaving 12 bases between. This CDR3 spans 15 amino acids. The germline CDR1 and CDR2 sequences are KGHSH and LQKENI. CDR3 region: CASSPLPGTNTEAFF. CDR3 sequence (DNA): TGTGCCAGCTCACCTCTCCCTGGGACGAACACTGAAGCTTTCTTT.

V usage is TRBV1 and J usage is TRBJ1-3. TRBV1 has pseudogene status. There are 15 residues in the CDR3. CDR3 protein: CTSSQDPGDGNTIYF. In nucleotides, the CDR3 is TGCACCAGCAGCCAAGACCCGGGGGACGGAAACACCATATATTTT.

The chain employs TRBV7-6 and TRBJ1-6; D gene uncertain. This CDR3 is built from 13 residues. CDR1 is SGHVS, CDR2 FNYEAQ, per germline. The germline V and J ends were trimmed by 2 bases and 8 bases, with 7 bases remaining between them. The CDR3 protein is CASSLKEYSPLHF. CDR3 nucleotides: TGTGCCAGCAGCTTAAAAGAGTATTCACCCCTCCACTTT.

The chain employs TRBV2 and TRBJ1-1; weak D call: TRBD1 (6 bases). Germline values: CDR1 SNHLY, CDR2 FYNNEI. With 8 bases removed from V and 11 bases from J, the gap between germline ends came to 15 bases. The CDR3 is 11 residues long. This chain's CDR3 is CASLLRGVAFF. CDR3 in DNA: TGTGCCAGCCTTCTTAGGGGGGTGGCTTTCTTT.

This clone was seen once. The gene calls are TRBV28 and TRBJ1-2; 11 bases are a match to TRBD1. The J segment lost 8 bases and the V segment lost 5 bases, leaving 16 bases of the junction unmatched. The CDR3 consists of 17 residues. Germline V gene data show CDR1 as MDHEN and CDR2 as SYDVKM. The CDR3 here is CASSPADRGRGVRGYTF. As DNA, the CDR3 is TGTGCCAGCAGTCCCGCGGACAGGGGGCGCGGTGTACGGGGCTACACCTTC.

The CDR3 region has the DNA TGTGCCAGCAGCGTTCAGGTGGAGCAGTTCTTC. Protein product: CASSVQVEQFF. The gene calls are TRBV7-2 and TRBJ2-1; no definite D call. The V gene's germline CDR1 is SGHTA and CDR2 FQGNSA. The CDR3 loop spans 11 amino acids. With 5 bases removed from V and 10 bases from J, the gap between germline ends came to 9 bases.

This clone was counted once. J is TRBJ1-2 and V is TRBV5-1; D call uncertain. The ends were cut back, 0 bases at V and 8 bases at J, with 17 bases in the middle. CDR1 and CDR2 (germline): SGHRS, YFSETQ. The CDR3 has 15 amino acids. CDR3: CASSLDHGSREGYTF. DNA for the CDR3: TGCGCCAGCAGCTTGGACCACGGGTCTAGGGAAGGCTACACCTTC.

Points on this clone: The sample has other DNA sequences that encode this CDR3 too. V usage is TRBV11-2 and J usage is TRBJ2-5; no reliable D call. The CDR3 totals 13 residues. The V gene lost 0 bases and the J gene lost 5 bases, with 7 bases spanning the gap. Germline V gene sequence: CDR1 SGHAT, CDR2 FQNNGV. CDR3 coding DNA: TGTGCCAGCAGCTTAGAGGGCCGGGAGACCCAGTACTTC. Its protein is CASSLEGRETQYF.

The V call is TRBV19, the J call TRBJ2-7, with D unresolved. The CDR3 is 14 amino acids. Germline assignment: CDR1 LNHDA and CDR2 SQIVND (reference sequence). V was cut by 3 bases and J by 2 bases, with 11 bases left in between. The CDR3 nucleotides are TGTGCCAGTAGTATGGCAGACTGGCCCTACGAGCAGTACTTC. Amino acids: CASSMADWPYEQYF.

In nucleotides, the CDR3 is TGTGCCATGGGCGGGGACCAAGAGACCCAGTACTTC. Translation gives CAMGGDQETQYF. The chain links TRBV10-3 to TRBJ2-5; D perhaps matches TRBD2 (6 bases). This CDR3 comprises 12 residues. Between the trimmed V and J ends, which lost 9 bases and 0 bases, there was a span of 8 bases. Germline V CDR1 and CDR2: ENHRY, SYGVKD.

The chain joins TRBV5-1 to TRBJ2-5, with 11 bases that match TRBD2. This CDR3 comprises 15 residues. V shed 4 bases, J shed 5 bases, and the junction held 7 bases outside the gene matches. Germline V gene data show CDR1 as SGHRS and CDR2 as YFSETQ. The CDR3 DNA follows: TGCGCCAGCAGCGCCTTAGCGGGAGGGAGTGAGACCCAGTACTTC. Its protein is CASSALAGGSETQYF. The entire variable domain, with the rest obtained from reference TRBV5-1 and TRBJ2-5, is as follows: KAGVTQTPRYLIKTRGQQVTLSCSPISGHRSVSWYQQTPGQGLQFLFEYFSETQRNKGNFPGRFSGRQFSNSRSEMNVSTLELGDSALYLCASSALAGGSETQYFGPGTRLLVL.

The chain combines TRBV5-1 with TRBJ1-2, with 8 bases identical to TRBD1. Germline V gene lookup returns CDR1 SGHRS and CDR2 YFSETQ. V lost 0 bases, J lost 2 bases, and 3 bases stayed unmatched. CDR3 length equals 15 residues. CDR3 bases: TGCGCCAGCAGCTTGGGTTCAGGGGGCAACTATGGCTACACCTTC. Protein product: CASSLGSGGNYGYTF.